The 15 T cell receptor beta chains below all came from one sample that was sequenced in a study of a mutant IDH1 vaccine in newly diagnosed glioma. The assay was immunoSEQ multiplex PCR, and TCRdb's table has in-frame clones only and misses some. The sample contains approximately 34,000 clones, roughly nine tenths of which appear only once. Time point reported: week 47, end of study. Vaccination comprised doses that each held 300 ug of mutant IDH1 20-mer peptide, plus topical imiquimod. Antigens of these TCRs are unknown. This sample comprised PBMCs, obtained from a glioma patient whose treatment included an IDH1 peptide vaccine. Receptors were obtained from a man aged 40-55 years with glioma.

The V call is TRBV5-4, the J call TRBJ2-2; a weak D match, TRBD1 (6 bases). The CDR3 is made up of 15 amino acids. Germline V lookup: CDR1 SGHNT, CDR2 YYREEE (reference sequence). Trimming stripped 0 bases from V and 5 bases from J, with 11 bases between. Written as DNA, the CDR3 is TGTGCCAGCAGCTTGGGGACAGCAACAACCGGGGAGCTGTTTTTT. It is translated as CASSLGTATTGELFF.

The chain employs TRBV7-2 and TRBJ2-3; D is uncertain. The germline CDR1 and CDR2 sequences are SGHTA and FQGNSA. The V end lost 1 base, the J end lost 0 bases, and 14 bases lay between the germline ends. The CDR3 has 17 residues. CDR3 loop: CASSLEAGGFSTDTQYF. CDR3 nucleotides: TGTGCCAGCAGCTTAGAGGCTGGTGGGTTTAGCACAGATACGCAGTATTTT.

V and J are TRBV7-3 and TRBJ1-3; D unclear. V lost 0 bases to trimming and J lost 2 bases, with 11 bases between them. Germline V gene lookup returns CDR1 SGHTA and CDR2 FQGTGA. This CDR3 contains 16 residues. The CDR3 region is CASSLTPSLTGNTIYF. Here the CDR3 DNA reads TGTGCCAGCAGCTTAACCCCCAGCTTAACTGGAAACACCATATATTTT. Combining the CDR3 with reference TRBV7-3 and TRBJ1-3 gives the whole variable domain GAGVSQTPSNKVTEKGKYVELRCDPISGHTALYWYRQSLGQGPEFLIYFQGTGAADDSGLPNDRFFAVRPEGSVSTLKIQRTERGDSAVYLCASSLTPSLTGNTIYFGEGSWLTVV.

J is TRBJ1-1 and V is TRBV14; no clear D gene. V lost 4 bases and J 1 base, leaving 7 bases between the germline ends. This CDR3 spans 13 amino acids. CDR1 is SGHDN, CDR2 FVKESK, per germline. The CDR3: CASSLYGNTEAFF. CDR3 bases: TGTGCCAGCAGCCTATACGGGAACACTGAAGCTTTCTTT. Drawing the rest from reference TRBV14 and TRBJ1-1, the complete variable domain is EAGVTQFPSHSVIEKGQTVTLRCDPISGHDNLYWYRRVMGKEIKFLLHFVKESKQDESGMPNNRFLAERTGGTYSTLKVQPAELEDSGVYFCASSLYGNTEAFFGQGTRLTVV.

The chain has TRBV15 and TRBJ1-5; no clear D. Germline V gene lookup returns CDR1 LNHNV and CDR2 YYDKDF (reference sequence). V was shortened by 0 bases and J by 7 bases, with 7 bases between the two germline ends. The CDR3 has 13 residues. CDR3 in amino acids: CATSRERRQPQHF. CDR3 sequence (DNA): TGTGCCACCAGCAGAGAGAGAAGGCAGCCCCAGCATTTT.

V is TRBV7-8 and J is TRBJ2-2; the D gene is possibly TRBD2 (5 bases). This CDR3 has 14 amino acids. CDR1 is SGHVS, CDR2 FQNEAQ, per germline. V lost 7 bases to trimming and J lost 6 bases, with 15 bases between them. The CDR3 region is CASTFLTRAGELFF. For the CDR3, the DNA is TGTGCCAGCACCTTCCTCACTAGGGCCGGGGAGCTGTTTTTT. Looking up the rest from reference TRBV7-8 and TRBJ2-2 gives the full variable domain: GAGVSQSPRYKVAKRGQDVALRCDPISGHVSLFWYQQALGQGPEFLTYFQNEAQLDKSGLPSDRFFAERPEGSVSTLKIQRTQQEDSAVYLCASTFLTRAGELFFGEGSRLTVL.

The chain is built from TRBV6-1 and TRBJ1-1, with D possibly being TRBD1 (6 bases). V lost 4 bases and J 1 base, leaving 13 bases between the germline ends. This CDR3 is built from 15 residues. Germline CDR1 is MNHNS and CDR2 is SASEGT. Written as DNA, the CDR3 is TGTGCCAGCAGTGGTAGAATGACAGGGAACACTGAAGCTTTCTTT. Its translation: CASSGRMTGNTEAFF.

This chain uses TRBV28 with TRBJ2-7, with D tentatively TRBD1 (6 bases). The CDR3 sequence is 15 residues long. With 5 bases removed from V and 1 base from J, the gap between germline ends came to 15 bases. Looked up from germline, CDR1 is MDHEN and CDR2 is SYDVKM. The chain's CDR3 is CASSPLRGWSYEQYF. The CDR3 DNA reads TGTGCCAGCAGTCCCCTCAGGGGCTGGTCCTACGAGCAGTACTTC.

The chain joins TRBV9 to TRBJ1-1; D remains ambiguous. Between the trimmed V and J ends, which lost 4 bases and 5 bases, there was a span of 12 bases. CDR3 length equals 13 residues. Germline CDR1 is SGDLS and CDR2 is YYNGEE. The CDR3 region has the DNA TGTGCCAGCAGCATCGACCGGCGGACTGAAGCTTTCTTT. The encoded protein is CASSIDRRTEAFF.

The chain recombines TRBV5-1 with TRBJ2-5; no clear D. Trimming shortened V by 4 bases and J by 0 bases, and 7 bases separated the two germline ends. CDR1 is SGHRS, CDR2 YFSETQ, per germline. The CDR3 contains 13 residues. CDR3 loop: CASSPRDQETQYF. The CDR3 DNA sequence: TGCGCCAGCAGCCCCCGGGACCAAGAGACCCAGTACTTC.

The V gene is TRBV6-5, the J gene TRBJ2-3; D call uncertain. V shed 0 bases and J shed 5 bases, with 9 bases lying between them. This CDR3 has 14 amino acids. The germline V gene encodes CDR1 MNHEY and CDR2 SVGAGI. The CDR3 is CASSYSTWGDTQYF. The CDR3 region has the DNA TGTGCCAGCAGTTACTCGACCTGGGGAGATACGCAGTATTTT.

There are a few counts of this clone. The gene calls are TRBV5-6 and TRBJ1-5; possibly TRBD1 for D (5 bases). Germline V gene lookup returns CDR1 SGHDT and CDR2 YYEEEE. CDR3 length: 16 residues. The V end was cut by 4 bases, the J end by 3 bases, with 17 bases between. DNA for the CDR3: TGTGCCAGCAGCCGGAGGGGAGGTAGGATCAATCAGCCCCAGCATTTT. Translated, it gives CASSRRGGRINQPQHF.

The rearrangement joins TRBV6-4 to TRBJ2-5, with 7 bases fitting TRBD1. Germline lookup yields CDR1 MRHNA and CDR2 SNTAGT. J lost 5 bases, V lost 5 bases, and 5 bases had no gene match. This CDR3 is built from 13 residues. The CDR3 loop reads CASSQVRGETQYF. CDR3 DNA sequence: TGTGCCAGCAGTCAAGTCAGGGGGGAGACCCAGTACTTC.

The V and J genes are TRBV6-1 and TRBJ1-6; D gene uncertain. Per germline, CDR1 MNHNS and CDR2 SASEGT. The V gene lost 7 bases and the J gene lost 0 bases, with 10 bases spanning the gap. The CDR3 sequence is 15 residues long. The CDR3 protein is CASNRESSYNSPLHF. The CDR3 nucleotides are TGTGCCAGCAATCGGGAGAGCTCCTATAATTCACCCCTCCACTTT.

This chain connects TRBV10-3 to TRBJ2-5, with 15 bases aligning to TRBD2. With the DNA end fitting TRBJ2-7 better, the J assignment may be wrong. CDR1 is ENHRY, CDR2 SYGVKD, per germline. This CDR3 comprises 17 residues. The CDR3 bases are TGTGCCATCAGTGGGACTAGCGGGAGGGCCTGGGCCTACGAGCAGTACTTC. Residues: CAISGTSGRAWAYEQYF.